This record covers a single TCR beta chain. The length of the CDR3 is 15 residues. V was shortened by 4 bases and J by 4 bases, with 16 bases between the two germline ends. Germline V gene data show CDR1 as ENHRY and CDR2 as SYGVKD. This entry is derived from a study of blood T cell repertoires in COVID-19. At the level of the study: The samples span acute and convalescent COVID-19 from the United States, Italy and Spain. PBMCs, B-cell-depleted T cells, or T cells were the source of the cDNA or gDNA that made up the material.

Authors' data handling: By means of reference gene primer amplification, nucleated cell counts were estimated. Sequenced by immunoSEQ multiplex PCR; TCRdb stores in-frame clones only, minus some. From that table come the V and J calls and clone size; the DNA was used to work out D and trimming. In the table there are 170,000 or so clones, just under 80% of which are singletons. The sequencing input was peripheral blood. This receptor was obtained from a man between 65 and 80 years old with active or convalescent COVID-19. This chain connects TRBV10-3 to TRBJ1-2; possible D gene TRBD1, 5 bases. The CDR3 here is CAISVSEGHLYGYTF. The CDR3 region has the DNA TGTGCCATCAGTGTTTCCGAAGGACACCTCTATGGCTACACCTTC.